A single sample gave rise to the 14 T cell receptor beta chains below, sequenced in a study of post-analysis software for immune sequencing data. Study-level findings and limits: When patients were compared with controls, 4 or 5 TRBV segments were more frequent, TRBV5-6, TRBV5-1 and TRBV20-1 among them.

These TCRs' antigens remain unknown. Tagging with unique molecular identifiers was a feature of the TCR beta cDNA libraries. TCRdb re-called the PCR reads through MiXCR, storing one row per CDR3 protein. The repertoire holds about 820,000 distinct CDR3 sequences, with about 50% as singletons. Source material: blood. Every receptor here comes from a girl between 5 and 17 years old with multiple sclerosis.

This clonotype was detected only a few times. This rearrangement joins TRBV7-3 to TRBJ1-2; D gene unclear. Trimming removed 6 bases at V and 2 bases at J, with 16 bases between. Germline assignment: CDR1 SGHTA and CDR2 FQGTGA. The CDR3 is 15 residues long. For the CDR3, the DNA is TGTGCCAGCAGTCATAGTCCCGGGTCCAACTATGGCTACACCTTC. Translation gives CASSHSPGSNYGYTF.

The chain combines TRBV20-1 with TRBJ2-5, with 9 nucleotides matching TRBD1. The CDR3 loop spans 17 amino acids. With 1 base clipped from V and 1 base from J, the junction kept 10 bases outside the gene matches. The germline gives CDR1 DFQATT, CDR2 SNEGSKA (reference sequence). CDR3 amino acids: CSARGTLDRGPQETQYF. The CDR3 nucleotides are TGCAGTGCTAGAGGGACCCTGGACAGGGGACCCCAAGAGACCCAGTACTTC.

The rearrangement joins TRBV29-1 to TRBJ2-3; D gene uncertain. V was cut by 2 bases and J by 0 bases, with 3 bases left in between. CDR3 length: 12 residues. Germline loops: CDR1 SQVTM, CDR2 ANQGSEA. CDR3 DNA: TGCAGCGTTGAATCAAGCACAGATACGCAGTATTTT. Encoded protein: CSVESSTDTQYF.

The chain carries TRBV2 and TRBJ2-3, with 9 bases lining up with TRBD2. The V segment lost 7 bases and the J segment 5 bases; nucleotides outside the gene matches: 10. Germline CDR1 and CDR2: SNHLY and FYNNEI. CDR3 length: 15 amino acids. The CDR3 DNA is TGTGCCAGCAATCGGCTAGCGGGAAATCGAGATACGCAGTATTTT. Protein sequence: CASNRLAGNRDTQYF.

The chain recombines TRBV10-1 with TRBJ2-1; the D is unclear. The germline gives CDR1 WNHNN, CDR2 SYGVQD (reference sequence). V lost 3 bases to trimming and J lost 6 bases, with 9 bases between them. The CDR3 contains 13 residues. The CDR3 spells CASSENLGNEQFF. The CDR3 DNA follows: TGCGCCAGCAGTGAAAATTTGGGCAATGAGCAGTTCTTC.

This chain links TRBV6-6 with TRBJ1-3; TRBD1 might be the D (6 bases). Germline CDR1 and CDR2: MNHNY and SVGAGI (reference sequence). The CDR3 extends over 13 amino acids. The germline V and J ends were trimmed by 3 bases and 6 bases, with 9 bases remaining between them. The CDR3 loop reads CASSYYRENTIYF. The CDR3 DNA sequence: TGTGCCAGCAGTTATTACAGGGAAAACACCATATATTTT.

The chain is built from TRBV20-1 and TRBJ2-3; 7 bases align to TRBD2. The CDR3 consists of 15 residues. With V trimmed by 0 bases and J by 4 bases, 7 bases remained unmatched. Looked up from germline, CDR1 is DFQATT and CDR2 is SNEGSKA (reference sequence). The CDR3 sequence is CSARDLGGTADTQYF. The CDR3 bases are TGCAGTGCTAGAGATCTCGGGGGGACCGCAGATACGCAGTATTTT.

This clonotype appeared a few times. The chain uses TRBV7-6 and TRBJ2-7; no definite D call. V gave up 5 bases and J gave up 9 bases, with 17 bases separating them. Germline V gene sequence: CDR1 SGHVS, CDR2 FNYEAQ. The CDR3 consists of 13 residues. The chain's CDR3 is CASSLSEGWGQYF. CDR3 DNA: TGTGCCAGCAGCCTAAGTGAAGGCTGGGGGCAGTACTTC.

This chain uses TRBV29-1 with TRBJ2-5, with 7 bases identical to TRBD1. The J call is uncertain, as TRBJ2-7 better fits the DNA end. Germline V gene data show CDR1 as SQVTM and CDR2 as ANQGSEA. The CDR3 runs to 12 residues. CDR3 region: CSVTGASAEQYF. Written as DNA, the CDR3 is TGCAGCGTTACAGGGGCCTCCGCCGAGCAGTACTTC.

The chain combines TRBV3-1 with TRBJ2-3, with D possibly matching TRBD2 (5 bases). From germline, CDR1 is LGHDT and CDR2 YNNKEL (reference sequence). V was pared by 4 bases and J by 5 bases, with 10 bases between. CDR3 length: 13 amino acids. The chain's CDR3 is CASSPHGVDTQYF. CDR3 sequence (DNA): TGTGCCAGCAGCCCTCACGGGGTAGATACGCAGTATTTT.

The rearrangement joins TRBV10-3 to TRBJ2-7; D may be TRBD1 (6 bases). Between the trimmed V and J ends, which lost 0 bases and 2 bases, there was a span of 11 bases. This CDR3 comprises 15 residues. Germline lookup yields CDR1 ENHRY and CDR2 SYGVKD. The CDR3 coding sequence is TGTGCCATCAGTGAGTCTCGACAGGTGACCTACGAGCAGTACTTC. It codes for CAISESRQVTYEQYF.

This clonotype occurred a few times. The gene calls are TRBV6-5 and TRBJ2-3, with 7 bases matching TRBD1. V lost 5 bases and J lost 6; bases outside the gene matches: 14. Germline V gives CDR1 MNHEY, CDR2 SVGAGI. The CDR3 contains 16 residues. As DNA, the CDR3 is TGTGCCAGCAGTACCGCAGGGGGTTCAGGAGTTGATACGCAGTATTTT. Its protein is CASSTAGGSGVDTQYF.

The V call is TRBV7-9, the J call TRBJ2-4; D is uncertain. The J call is uncertain, as TRBJ2-7 better fits the DNA end. CDR3 length equals 13 residues. Germline CDR1 reads SEHNR; CDR2 reads FQNEAQ (reference sequence). This CDR3 is CASSPSLEYEQYF. The CDR3 nucleotides read TGTGCCAGCAGCCCCAGCCTTGAGTACGAGCAGTACTTC.

The chain recombines TRBV10-3 with TRBJ2-7; 7 bases fit TRBD2. Germline CDR1 reads ENHRY; CDR2 reads SYGVKD. J gave up 6 bases and V 4 bases, and 6 bases lay outside the gene matches. This CDR3 has 13 amino acids. The DNA for the CDR3 is TGTGCCATCAGTGGGGCGGGAGAGCGCGAGCAGTACTTC. Its protein is CAISGAGEREQYF.